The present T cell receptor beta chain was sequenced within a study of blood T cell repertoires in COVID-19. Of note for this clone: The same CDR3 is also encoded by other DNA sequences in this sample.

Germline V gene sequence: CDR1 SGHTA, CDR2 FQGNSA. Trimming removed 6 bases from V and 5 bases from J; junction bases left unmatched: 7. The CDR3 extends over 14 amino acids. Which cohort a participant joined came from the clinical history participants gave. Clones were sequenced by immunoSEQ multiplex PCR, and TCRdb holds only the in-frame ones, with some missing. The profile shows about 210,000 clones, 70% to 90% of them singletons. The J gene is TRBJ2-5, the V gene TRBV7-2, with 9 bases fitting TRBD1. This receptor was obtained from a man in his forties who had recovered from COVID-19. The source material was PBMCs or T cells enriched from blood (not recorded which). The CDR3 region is CASSPNRGRETQYF. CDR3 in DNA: TGTGCCAGCAGTCCAAACAGGGGGCGGGAGACCCAGTACTTC. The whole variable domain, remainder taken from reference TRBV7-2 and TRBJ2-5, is GAGVSQSPSNKVTEKGKDVELRCDPISGHTALYWYRQSLGQGLEFLIYFQGNSAPDKSGLPSDRFSAERTGGSVSTLTIQRTQQEDSAVYLCASSPNRGRETQYFGPGTRLLVL.